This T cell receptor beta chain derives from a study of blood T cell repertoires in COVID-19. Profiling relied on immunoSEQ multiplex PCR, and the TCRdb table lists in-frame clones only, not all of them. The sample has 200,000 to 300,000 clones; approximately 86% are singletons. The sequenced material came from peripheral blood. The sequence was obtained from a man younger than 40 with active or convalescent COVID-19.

The CDR3 spells CASSPPRYRNTGELFF. The CDR3 nucleotides are TGTGCCAGCTCACCACCCAGGTACAGAAACACCGGGGAGCTGTTTTTT. This rearrangement joins TRBV18 to TRBJ2-2; D gene uncertain. V gave up 0 bases and J gave up 2 bases, with 10 bases separating them. There are 16 residues in the CDR3. CDR1 and CDR2 (germline): KGHSH, LQKENI.